This passage covers 32 T cell receptor beta chains from one sample sequenced in a study of blood T cell repertoires in COVID-19. Assay: immunoSEQ multiplex PCR; the TCRdb copy retains only in-frame clones and omits some. The data contain 50,000 to 70,000 clones, about 80% of them singletons. The sample was peripheral blood. All receptors derive from a man in his sixties with acute or convalescent COVID-19.

This chain connects TRBV12-3 or TRBV12-4 to TRBJ1-1; D is undetermined. V was trimmed by 2 bases and J by 4 bases, leaving 8 bases between them. The CDR3 consists of 13 residues. CDR3 coding DNA: TGTGCCAGCAGTTTACAGAAGTTCACTGAAGCTTTCTTT. This sequence encodes CASSLQKFTEAFF.

The chain uses TRBV4-1 and TRBJ2-1, with D perhaps TRBD1 (6 bases). V was pared by 0 bases and J by 14 bases, with 20 bases between. CDR1 and CDR2 (germline): MGHRA, YSYEKL. The CDR3 has 15 amino acids. The CDR3 DNA reads TGCGCCAGCAGCCAAGAGGGGGCAGGGGTTATATACGAGTTCTTC. Residues: CASSQEGAGVIYEFF.

In its sample, this clone was seen a few times. The V gene is TRBV7-9, the J gene TRBJ1-2; D is possibly TRBD1 (6 bases). The CDR3 totals 12 residues. V was clipped by 5 bases and J by 8 bases, with 12 bases between them. Germline CDR1 reads SEHNR; CDR2 reads FQNEAQ (reference sequence). The CDR3 protein is CASSQGHSGYTF. The CDR3 DNA follows: TGTGCCAGCAGCCAGGGACACAGCGGCTACACCTTC.

V gene TRBV7-7 combines with J gene TRBJ2-5, with no clear D. The V gene's germline CDR1 is SSHAT and CDR2 FNYEAQ (reference sequence). V was pared by 6 bases and J by 4 bases, with 15 bases between. This CDR3 contains 14 residues. The CDR3 DNA is TGTGCCAGCAGAAGCAGCAGCGTGGGAGAGACCCAGTACTTC. Its protein is CASRSSSVGETQYF.

The chain couples TRBV3-1 (or the pseudogene TRBV3-2) to TRBJ1-1; 7 bases align to TRBD1. The CDR3 loop spans 12 amino acids. Germline V gene data show CDR1 as LGHDT and CDR2 as YNNKEL (reference sequence). The V gene end was trimmed by 4 bases and the J gene end by 11 bases; junction bases not matched to a gene: 7. Here the CDR3 reads CASSPRQGRAFF. In nucleotides, the CDR3 is TGTGCCAGCAGCCCTAGACAGGGAAGGGCTTTCTTT.

This clone appeared a few times. The chain uses TRBV5-6 and TRBJ2-2, with TRBD2 identical over 9 bases. Germline V lookup: CDR1 SGHDT, CDR2 YYEEEE. The CDR3 consists of 16 residues. J was trimmed by 6 bases and V by 2 bases; bases with no gene match: 8. Here the CDR3 reads CASSFSGRRDAGELFF. The CDR3 region has the DNA TGTGCCAGCAGCTTTAGCGGGAGAAGGGACGCCGGGGAGCTGTTTTTT.

This clone has a handful of counts. CDR3 sequence reads: CASSTDRAGPWNTQYF. CDR3 coding DNA: TGCGCCAGCAGCACGGATAGGGCGGGACCTTGGAATACGCAGTATTTT. This chain links TRBV5-1 with TRBJ2-3, with D perhaps TRBD2 (6 bases). Trimming cost V 4 bases and J 7 bases, with 22 bases left between them. Germline V CDR1 and CDR2: SGHRS, YFSETQ. CDR3 length: 16 amino acids.

The chain combines TRBV5-1 with TRBJ2-5, with 9 bases fitting TRBD2. Germline CDR1 and CDR2: SGHRS and YFSETQ. CDR3 length equals 15 residues. Trimming at V came to 0 bases and at J to 4 bases, leaving 4 bases not matched to a gene. The CDR3 nucleotides read TGCGCCAGCAGCTTGGCTAGCGGGACGATAGAGACCCAGTACTTC. This sequence encodes CASSLASGTIETQYF. Together with reference TRBV5-1 and TRBJ2-5, the CDR3 gives the full variable domain: KAGVTQTPRYLIKTRGQQVTLSCSPISGHRSVSWYQQTPGQGLQFLFEYFSETQRNKGNFPGRFSGRQFSNSRSEMNVSTLELGDSALYLCASSLASGTIETQYFGPGTRLLVL.

The genes are TRBV24-1 and TRBJ2-5, with TRBD2 matching over 14 bases. CDR3 length equals 18 residues. With 4 bases clipped from V and 9 bases from J, the junction kept 15 bases outside the gene matches. Germline V CDR1 and CDR2: KGHDR, SFDVKD. Written as DNA, the CDR3 is TGTGCCACCAGTGACTCCTTTGGGGGGACTAGCGGGAGTCAGGCCCAGTACTTC. Its protein is CATSDSFGGTSGSQAQYF.

This chain connects TRBV30 to TRBJ2-5; perhaps TRBD1 as D (6 bases). In germline, CDR1 is GTSNPN, CDR2 SVGIG (reference sequence). Trimming took 8 bases from V and 5 from J, leaving 15 bases between them. The CDR3 consists of 12 residues. The CDR3 reads CAGNREWETQYF. The CDR3 DNA reads as TGTGCCGGCAACAGGGAGTGGGAGACCCAGTACTTC.

The rearrangement uses TRBV29-1 and TRBJ2-7; TRBD2 might be the D (6 bases). V was cut by 8 bases and J by 5 bases, with 13 bases left in between. The CDR3 is 11 residues long. From germline, CDR1 is SQVTM and CDR2 ANQGSEA. CDR3 nucleotide sequence: TGCAGCTCCCGGGACTGGGACGAGCAGTACTTC. Its translation is CSSRDWDEQYF.

The rearrangement links TRBV6-4 to TRBJ1-3; 10 nucleotides line up with TRBD1. Trimming cost V 6 bases and J 0 bases; bases outside gene matches: 5. The CDR3 runs 16 residues. The germline V gene encodes CDR1 MRHNA and CDR2 SNTAGT. The CDR3 DNA reads TGTGCCAGCAGCTGGGACAGGGGTAACTCTGGAAACACCATATATTTT. Its protein is CASSWDRGNSGNTIYF.

The V and J genes are TRBV6-5 and TRBJ1-5, with 7 bases aligning to TRBD1. The CDR3 spans 14 residues. J lost 6 bases, V lost 2 bases, and 4 bases had no gene match. Germline loops: CDR1 MNHEY, CDR2 SVGAGI. The CDR3 is CASSYGTGAQPQHF. The CDR3 nucleotides are TGTGCCAGCAGTTACGGTACAGGGGCTCAGCCCCAGCATTTT.

The CDR3 sequence is CASSPDYYNEQFF. The DNA for the CDR3 is TGTGCCAGCTCCCCAGACTATTACAATGAGCAGTTCTTC. This rearrangement joins TRBV11-3 to TRBJ2-1; the D gene is possibly TRBD2 (5 bases). This CDR3 region has 13 residues. The V end was cut by 8 bases, the J end by 4 bases, with 12 bases between. The germline gives CDR1 SGHNT, CDR2 YENEEA.

The CDR3 coding sequence is TGTGCCAGCAGCTTAGGGGGTAACCGGGACAGGTTAGTTGCTTTCTTT. This sequence encodes CASSLGGNRDRLVAFF. The chain is built from TRBV28 and TRBJ1-1, with 8 bases identical to TRBD1. This CDR3 spans 16 amino acids. Germline V gene sequence: CDR1 MDHEN, CDR2 SYDVKM. Losses at the gene ends were 6 bases for V and 11 bases for J; bases not matched to a gene: 20.

The chain has TRBV5-1 and TRBJ1-6, with TRBD1 matching 8 bases. CDR1 and CDR2 from the germline V gene are SGHRS and YFSETQ. V gave up 1 base and J gave up 14 bases; unmatched junction bases: 20. This CDR3 spans 18 amino acids. CDR3 bases: TGCGCCAGCAGCTTGCCACTCCTCGGGACAGGCGCCCCTCGGGCCCTCCACTTT. It is translated as CASSLPLLGTGAPRALHF.

This clone was picked up one time. The chain carries TRBV6-6 and TRBJ2-1; tentatively, D is TRBD2 (5 bases). The CDR3 runs to 13 residues. The germline V gene encodes CDR1 MNHNY and CDR2 SVGAGI (reference sequence). V was clipped by 0 bases and J by 8 bases, with 8 bases between them. CDR3 DNA sequence: TGTGCCAGCAGTTACTCGAACGGGGATGAGCAGTTCTTC. Its protein product is CASSYSNGDEQFF.

The CDR3 loop reads CASSLTRETQYF. Written as DNA, the CDR3 is TGTGCCAGCAGCTTGACCAGAGAGACCCAGTACTTC. V and J are TRBV5-6 and TRBJ2-5; D gene uncertain. Germline values: CDR1 SGHDT, CDR2 YYEEEE. CDR3 length: 12 residues. V lost 1 base and J lost 4, with 5 bases in between.

The chain joins TRBV2 to TRBJ1-4, with a possible D match to TRBD1 (6 bases). The ends were cut back, 3 bases at V and 2 bases at J, with 10 bases in the middle. Germline V gene lookup returns CDR1 SNHLY and CDR2 FYNNEI. This CDR3 region has 15 residues. CDR3 sequence reads: CASSDMRGTNEKLFF. CDR3 nucleotides: TGTGCCAGCAGTGACATGAGGGGGACTAATGAAAAACTGTTTTTT.

The chain carries TRBV9 and TRBJ1-2; 9 nucleotides line up with TRBD1. The CDR3 is made up of 16 amino acids. Trimming removed 4 bases from V and 4 bases from J; junction bases left unmatched: 11. Germline V gene sequence: CDR1 SGDLS, CDR2 YYNGEE. The CDR3 sequence: CASSSRGGQGTYGYTF. CDR3 nucleotide sequence: TGTGCCAGCAGCTCCAGGGGGGGACAGGGAACCTATGGCTACACCTTC.

The gene calls are TRBV7-2 and TRBJ1-2; 8 bases map to TRBD1. With V trimmed by 5 bases and J by 5 bases, 7 bases remained unmatched. The CDR3 runs to 14 residues. Per the germline V gene, CDR1 is SGHTA and CDR2 is FQGNSA. The CDR3 sequence is CASSLPGGQYGYTF. DNA of the CDR3: TGTGCCAGCAGCCTCCCAGGGGGCCAGTATGGCTACACCTTC.

In its sample, this clone was seen a few times. This CDR3 reads CASSTRGYAEKLFF. CDR3 nucleotide sequence: TGTGCCAGTAGTACAAGGGGATACGCTGAAAAACTGTTTTTT. V and J are TRBV19 and TRBJ1-4; D is perhaps TRBD1 (5 bases). There are 14 residues in the CDR3. Per the germline V gene, CDR1 is LNHDA and CDR2 is SQIVND (reference sequence). Trimming removed 4 bases from V and 7 bases from J, with 13 bases in between.

The rearrangement uses TRBV5-6 and TRBJ1-1; D uncertain. The germline V and J ends were trimmed by 4 bases and 0 bases, with 4 bases remaining between them. The CDR3 runs to 12 residues. The germline gives CDR1 SGHDT, CDR2 YYEEEE. The CDR3 DNA reads TGTGCCAGCAGCCTCCTGAACACTGAAGCTTTCTTT. Encoded protein: CASSLLNTEAFF.

The gene calls are TRBV18 and TRBJ2-1, with 14 bases that match TRBD2. The CDR3 is made up of 15 amino acids. From germline, CDR1 is KGHSH and CDR2 LQKENI. The trim removed 3 bases at V and 7 bases at J, leaving 2 bases unmatched. The CDR3 is CASSPGLAGENEQFF. The CDR3 region has the DNA TGTGCCAGCTCACCGGGACTAGCGGGGGAGAATGAGCAGTTCTTC.

The chain links TRBV25-1 to TRBJ1-1; D is unclear. Germline V CDR1 and CDR2: MGHDK, SYGVNS. V was trimmed by 5 bases and J by 7 bases, leaving 17 bases between them. The CDR3 length is 14 residues. This CDR3 reads CASSPHEGIIEAFF. The CDR3, as DNA: TGTGCCAGCAGTCCGCACGAGGGAATAATTGAAGCTTTCTTT.

The chain has TRBV28 and TRBJ2-2; no clear D gene. V was trimmed by 2 bases and J by 3 bases, leaving 4 bases between them. CDR3 size: 13 residues. Germline CDR1 is MDHEN and CDR2 is SYDVKM. CDR3 amino acids: CASSLQDTGELFF. Here the CDR3 DNA reads TGTGCCAGCAGTTTACAGGACACCGGGGAGCTGTTTTTT.

This chain connects TRBV6-5 to TRBJ1-6; possibly TRBD1 for D (6 bases). CDR1 is MNHEY, CDR2 SVGAGI, per germline. V gave up 7 bases and J gave up 9 bases, with 16 bases separating them. This CDR3 spans 14 amino acids. This chain's CDR3 is CASTRGGASSPLHF. The CDR3, as DNA: TGTGCCAGCACTCGAGGGGGGGCAAGTTCACCCCTCCACTTT.

The chain uses TRBV9 and TRBJ2-7, with TRBD2 matching over 8 bases. The V and J ends lost 0 bases and 4 bases, in that order; junction bases with no gene match: 15. CDR3 length equals 18 residues. Germline V gene sequence: CDR1 SGDLS, CDR2 YYNGEE. CDR3 loop: CASSVAARTSGPPYEQYF. Written as DNA, the CDR3 is TGTGCCAGCAGCGTAGCGGCGAGAACTAGCGGACCTCCTTACGAGCAGTACTTC.

The chain uses TRBV6-5 and TRBJ2-1; 7 bases match TRBD1. V trimming: 6 bases; J trimming: 7 bases; junction bases outside the gene matches: 9. The V gene's germline CDR1 is MNHEY and CDR2 SVGAGI. The CDR3 has 14 amino acids. This CDR3 reads CASRQTGMGNEQFF. The CDR3 DNA is TGTGCCAGCAGGCAGACAGGGATGGGAAATGAGCAGTTCTTC.

V is TRBV25-1 and J is TRBJ2-4, with D possibly matching TRBD1 (5 bases). V lost 5 bases to trimming and J lost 6 bases, with 11 bases between them. The CDR3 length is 13 residues. Looked up from germline, CDR1 is MGHDK and CDR2 is SYGVNS. The CDR3 sequence is CASSKQGANIQYF. As DNA, the CDR3 is TGTGCCAGCAGTAAACAAGGGGCAAACATTCAGTACTTC.

The rearrangement uses TRBV28 and TRBJ2-1, with a tentative D call TRBD2 (6 bases). The CDR3 length is 15 residues. CDR1 MDHEN and CDR2 SYDVKM come from the germline V gene. Trimming cost V 7 bases and J 9 bases, with 22 bases left between them. The chain's CDR3 is CASTEAGLLAAEQFF. The CDR3 nucleotides read TGTGCCAGCACCGAGGCTGGACTATTGGCGGCTGAGCAGTTCTTC.

V is TRBV4-1 and J is TRBJ2-7; D is unclear. Trimming pared 0 bases from V and 2 bases from J, leaving 14 bases between. The CDR3 length is 16 residues. The germline CDR1 and CDR2 sequences are MGHRA and YSYEKL. CDR3 loop: CASSQDTNRLAYEQYF. CDR3 in DNA: TGCGCCAGCAGCCAAGATACGAACAGATTAGCCTACGAGCAGTACTTC.